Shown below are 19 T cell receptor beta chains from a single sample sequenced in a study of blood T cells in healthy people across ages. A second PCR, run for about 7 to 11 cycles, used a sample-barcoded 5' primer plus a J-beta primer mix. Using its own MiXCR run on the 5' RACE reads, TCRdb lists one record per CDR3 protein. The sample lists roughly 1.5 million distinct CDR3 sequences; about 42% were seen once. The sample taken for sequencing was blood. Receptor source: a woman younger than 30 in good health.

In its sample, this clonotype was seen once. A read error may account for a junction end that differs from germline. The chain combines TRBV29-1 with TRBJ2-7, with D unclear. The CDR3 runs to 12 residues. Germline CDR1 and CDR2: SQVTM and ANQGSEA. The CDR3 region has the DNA TGCAACGTTAATACCCGAGCTACCGAGCAGTACTTC. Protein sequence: CNVNTRATEQYF.

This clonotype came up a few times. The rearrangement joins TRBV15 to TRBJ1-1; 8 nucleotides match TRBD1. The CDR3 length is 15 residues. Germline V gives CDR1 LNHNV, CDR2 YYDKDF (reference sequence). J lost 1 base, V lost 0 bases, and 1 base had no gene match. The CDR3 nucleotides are TGTGCCACCAGCAGAGATCAGGGGGCGAACACTGAAGCTTTCTTT. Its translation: CATSRDQGANTEAFF.

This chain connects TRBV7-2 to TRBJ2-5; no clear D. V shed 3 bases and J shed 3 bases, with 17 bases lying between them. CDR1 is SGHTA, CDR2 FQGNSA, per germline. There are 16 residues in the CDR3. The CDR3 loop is CASSFYGSTSKETQYF. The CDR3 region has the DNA TGTGCCAGCAGCTTCTATGGGTCGACTTCCAAAGAGACCCAGTACTTC.

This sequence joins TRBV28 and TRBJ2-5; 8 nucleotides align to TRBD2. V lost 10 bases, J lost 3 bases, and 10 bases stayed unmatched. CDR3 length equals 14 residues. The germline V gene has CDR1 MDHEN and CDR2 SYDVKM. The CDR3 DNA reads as TGTGCCACAGTAACGGGGGGGGCGAAAGAGACCCAGTACTTC. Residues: CATVTGGAKETQYF. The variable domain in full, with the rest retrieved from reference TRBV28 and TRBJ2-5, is DVKVTQSSRYLVKRTGEKVFLECVQDMDHENMFWYRQDPGLGLRLIYFSYDVKMKEKGDIPEGYSVSREKKERFSLILESASTNQTSMYLCATVTGGAKETQYFGPGTRLLVL.

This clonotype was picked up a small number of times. CDR3 coding DNA: TGCGCCAGCAGCCAAGATATGGGTAGTGAGCAGTTCTTC. As protein: CASSQDMGSEQFF. The V gene is TRBV4-1, the J gene TRBJ2-1; no clear D. CDR1 and CDR2 (germline): MGHRA, YSYEKL. With 0 bases removed from V and 9 bases from J, the gap between germline ends came to 9 bases. The CDR3 totals 13 residues.

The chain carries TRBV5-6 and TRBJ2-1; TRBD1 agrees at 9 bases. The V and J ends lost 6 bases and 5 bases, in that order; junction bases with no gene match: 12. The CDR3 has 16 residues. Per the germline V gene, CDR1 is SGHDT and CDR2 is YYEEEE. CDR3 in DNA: TGTGCCAGCACCGATGCGGGACAGGGCATTAACAATGAGCAGTTCTTC. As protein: CASTDAGQGINNEQFF.

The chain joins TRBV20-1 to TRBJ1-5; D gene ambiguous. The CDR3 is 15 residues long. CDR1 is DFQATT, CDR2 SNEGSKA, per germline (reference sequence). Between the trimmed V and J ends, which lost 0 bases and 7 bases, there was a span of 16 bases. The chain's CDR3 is CSARDRTFGEQPQHF. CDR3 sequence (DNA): TGCAGTGCTAGAGATAGGACCTTCGGCGAACAGCCCCAGCATTTT.

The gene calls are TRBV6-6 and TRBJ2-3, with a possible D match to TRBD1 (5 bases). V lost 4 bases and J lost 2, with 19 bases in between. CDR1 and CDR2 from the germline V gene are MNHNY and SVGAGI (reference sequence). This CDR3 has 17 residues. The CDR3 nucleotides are TGTGCCAGCAGTTTATGGAAGGGGTTGTTAGACACAGATACGCAGTATTTT. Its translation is CASSLWKGLLDTDTQYF.

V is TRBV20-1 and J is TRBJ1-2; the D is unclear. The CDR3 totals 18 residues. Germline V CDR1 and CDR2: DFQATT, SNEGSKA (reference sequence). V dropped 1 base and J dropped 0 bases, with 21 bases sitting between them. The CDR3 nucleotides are TGCAGTGCTAGAGTCAGCCAGGAGAACAGAGAGACTAACTATGGCTACACCTTC. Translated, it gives CSARVSQENRETNYGYTF.

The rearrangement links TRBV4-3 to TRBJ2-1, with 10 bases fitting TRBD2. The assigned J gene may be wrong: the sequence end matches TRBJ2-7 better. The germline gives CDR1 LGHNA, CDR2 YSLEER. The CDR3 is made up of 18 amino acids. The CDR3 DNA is TGCGCCAGCAGCCAGCACCCAAGCGGGAGGGCCACCTACAATGAGCAGTACTTC. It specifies CASSQHPSGRATYNEQYF.

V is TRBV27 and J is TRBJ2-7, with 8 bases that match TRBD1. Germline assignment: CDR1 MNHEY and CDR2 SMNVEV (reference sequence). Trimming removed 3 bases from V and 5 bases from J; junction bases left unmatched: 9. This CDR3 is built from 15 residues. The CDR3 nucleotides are TGTGCCAGCAGTTTCTTTCGGACAGGGCCCCACGAGCAGTACTTC. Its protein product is CASSFFRTGPHEQYF.

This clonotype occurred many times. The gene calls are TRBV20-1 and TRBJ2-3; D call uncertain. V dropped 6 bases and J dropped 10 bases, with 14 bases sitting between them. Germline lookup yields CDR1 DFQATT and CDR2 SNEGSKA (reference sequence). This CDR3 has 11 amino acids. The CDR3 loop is CSATYQSPQYF. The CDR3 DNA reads TGCAGTGCAACCTACCAATCCCCGCAGTATTTT.

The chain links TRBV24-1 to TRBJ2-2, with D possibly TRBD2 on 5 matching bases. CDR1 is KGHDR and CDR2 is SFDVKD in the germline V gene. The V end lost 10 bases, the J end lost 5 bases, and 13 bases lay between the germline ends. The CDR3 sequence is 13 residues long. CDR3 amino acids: CATGEGETGELFF. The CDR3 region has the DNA TGTGCCACAGGAGAGGGAGAAACCGGGGAGCTGTTTTTT.

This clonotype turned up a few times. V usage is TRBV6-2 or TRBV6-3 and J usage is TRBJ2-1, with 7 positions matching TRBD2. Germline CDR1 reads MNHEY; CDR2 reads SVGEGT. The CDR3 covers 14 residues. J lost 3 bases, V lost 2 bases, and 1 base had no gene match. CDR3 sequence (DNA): TGTGCCAGCAGTTACAGGGACTACTACAATGAGCAGTTCTTC. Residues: CASSYRDYYNEQFF.

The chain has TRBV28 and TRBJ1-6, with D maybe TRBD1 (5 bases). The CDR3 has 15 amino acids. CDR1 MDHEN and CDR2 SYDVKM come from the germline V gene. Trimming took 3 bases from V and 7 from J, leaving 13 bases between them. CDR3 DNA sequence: TGTGCCAGCAGTTTTGCGACAGCTATGAATTCACCCCTCCACTTT. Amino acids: CASSFATAMNSPLHF.

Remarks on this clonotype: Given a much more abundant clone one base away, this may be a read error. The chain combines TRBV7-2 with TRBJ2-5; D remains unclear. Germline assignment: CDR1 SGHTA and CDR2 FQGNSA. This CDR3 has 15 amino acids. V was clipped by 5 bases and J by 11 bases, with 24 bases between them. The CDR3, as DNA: TGTGCCAGCAGCACAACCCCTGGTAGAAACAATGAGCAGTACTTC. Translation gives CASSTTPGRNNEQYF.

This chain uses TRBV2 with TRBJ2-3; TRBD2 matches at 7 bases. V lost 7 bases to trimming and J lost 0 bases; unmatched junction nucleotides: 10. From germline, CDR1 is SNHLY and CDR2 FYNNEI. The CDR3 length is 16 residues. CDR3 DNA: TGTGCCAGCACCGTTGACCTAGCGGCTAGCACAGATACGCAGTATTTT. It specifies CASTVDLAASTDTQYF.

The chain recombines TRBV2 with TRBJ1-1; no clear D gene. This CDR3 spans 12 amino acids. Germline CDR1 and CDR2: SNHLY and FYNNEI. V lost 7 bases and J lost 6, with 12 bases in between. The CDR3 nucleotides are TGTGCCAGCACAGAGGGAACAGCTGAAGCTTTCTTT. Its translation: CASTEGTAEAFF.

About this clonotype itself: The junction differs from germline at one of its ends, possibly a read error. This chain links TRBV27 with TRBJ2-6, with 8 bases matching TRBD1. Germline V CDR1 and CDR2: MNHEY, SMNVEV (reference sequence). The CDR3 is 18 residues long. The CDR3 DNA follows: TGTACCAGCAGTTTCGGACAGGGAGGAGGTTCTGGGGCCAACGTCCTGACTTTC. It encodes CTSSFGQGGGSGANVLTF.